This TCR beta chain was recorded in a study of CD8+ T cells in alopecia areata. Study-wide context: Those treated were given oral tofacitinib at 5 to 10 mg twice daily. Tofacitinib treatment spanned 6 to 18 months, with 6 months off drug afterward. Study-level findings and limits: Researchers report lesional scalp, most notably alopecia totalis/universalis, outstripped normal scalp in clonality.

As regards this clone: Its antigen is unidentified.

Extraction and reverse transcription of RNA yielded cDNA as the sequencing template. Only in-frame clones appear in the TCRdb table, and some are missing; sequencing was by immunoSEQ multiplex PCR. The sample includes about 140,000 clones, approximately 90% seen only once; the top ten take under 15%. Germline lookup yields CDR1 ENHRY and CDR2 SYGVKD. This CDR3 has 15 residues. Trimming removed 0 bases at V and 4 bases at J, with 13 bases between. Described treatment: oral pan-JAK inhibitor, 5-10 mg twice daily. In alopecia areata patients, both lesional scalp punch biopsies and peripheral blood were collected.

Sequenced material: CD8+ T cells sorted from blood, taken at week 4, from a patient treated with tofacitinib. The genes are TRBV10-3 and TRBJ2-7; D may be TRBD1 (6 bases). The source is a human donor with alopecia areata. CDR3 sequence: CAISESQDSSYEQYF. For the CDR3, the DNA is TGTGCCATCAGTGAGTCGCAGGACAGTTCGTACGAGCAGTACTTC.